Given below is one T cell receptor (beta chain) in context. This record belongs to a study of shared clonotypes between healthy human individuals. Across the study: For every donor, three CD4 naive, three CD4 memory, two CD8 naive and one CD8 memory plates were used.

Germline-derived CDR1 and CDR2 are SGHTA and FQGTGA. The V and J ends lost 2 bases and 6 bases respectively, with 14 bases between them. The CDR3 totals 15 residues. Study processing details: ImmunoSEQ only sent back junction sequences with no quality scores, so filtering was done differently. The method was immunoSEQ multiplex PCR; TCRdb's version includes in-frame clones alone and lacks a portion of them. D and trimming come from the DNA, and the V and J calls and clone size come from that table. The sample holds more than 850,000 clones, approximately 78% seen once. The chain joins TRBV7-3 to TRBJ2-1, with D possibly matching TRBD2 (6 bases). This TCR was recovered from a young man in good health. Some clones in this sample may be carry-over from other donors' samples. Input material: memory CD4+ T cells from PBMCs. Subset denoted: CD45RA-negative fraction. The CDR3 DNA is TGTGCCAGCAGCTTAGGAAAAGGCGGGACCAATGAGCAGTTCTTC. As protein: CASSLGKGGTNEQFF. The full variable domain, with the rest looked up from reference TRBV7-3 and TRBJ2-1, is GAGVSQTPSNKVTEKGKYVELRCDPISGHTALYWYRQSLGQGPEFLIYFQGTGAADDSGLPNDRFFAVRPEGSVSTLKIQRTERGDSAVYLCASSLGKGGTNEQFFGPGTRLTVL.